Listed below are T cell receptor beta chains from one sample, sequenced in a study of shared clonotypes between healthy human individuals. The table came from immunoSEQ multiplex PCR; TCRdb's copy has only in-frame clones and leaves some out. The repertoire holds some 1,900,000 clones, with about 95% as singletons. Sequenced input: naive CD8+ T cells sorted from blood. These receptors originate from a man aged 18 to 30 in good health. Each CDR3 is given without its conserved first and last residue.

CDR3 protein: ASSPGYTEAF
CDR3 length: 10
V gene: TRBV19

CDR3 protein: SVVTLEDRGRVGTEAF
CDR3 length: 16
V gene: TRBV29-1

CDR3 protein: ASSSLGEQETQY
CDR3 length: 12
V gene: TRBV27

CDR3 protein: ASSVGNEQF
CDR3 length: 9
V gene: TRBV5-6

CDR3 protein: ASRETGYPANYGYT
CDR3 length: 14
V gene: TRBV2

CDR3 protein: ASSPKGQLTDTQY
CDR3 length: 13
V gene: TRBV27

CDR3 protein: ASSRNDFGGSGNEQF
CDR3 length: 15
V gene: TRBV7-6

CDR3 protein: ASSQDQGAGTEAF
CDR3 length: 13
V gene: TRBV4-2

CDR3 protein: AWSVGHLQSPLH
CDR3 length: 12
V gene: TRBV30

CDR3 protein: SVPRDYYNEQF
CDR3 length: 11
V gene: TRBV29-1

CDR3 protein: ASSVVGEGNGNTIY
CDR3 length: 14
V gene: TRBV9

CDR3 protein: ASSTGTYEQY
CDR3 length: 10
V gene: TRBV5-6

CDR3 protein: ASSEAGNQPQH
CDR3 length: 11
V gene: TRBV2

CDR3 protein: ASSQGANIQY
CDR3 length: 10
V gene: TRBV5-4

CDR3 protein: ASSVGTYGYT
CDR3 length: 10
V gene: TRBV9

CDR3 protein: ASSDAGTGETEAF
CDR3 length: 13
V gene: TRBV10-1

CDR3 protein: ASSLFLSTDTQY
CDR3 length: 12
V gene: TRBV5-1

CDR3 protein: ASSDIGLARQETQY
CDR3 length: 14
V gene: TRBV6-1

CDR3 protein: ASSASGSWADTQY
CDR3 length: 13
V gene: TRBV9

CDR3 protein: ASRAGHSINYGYT
CDR3 length: 13
V gene: TRBV2

CDR3 protein: ASSQPWVAERPYEQY
CDR3 length: 15
V gene: TRBV16

CDR3 protein: ASSSGTAQETQY
CDR3 length: 12
V gene: TRBV5-4

CDR3 protein: ASSLGTMGYEQF
CDR3 length: 12
V gene: TRBV7-2

CDR3 protein: ASSHAASGRVDTQY
CDR3 length: 14
V gene: TRBV5-6

CDR3 protein: ASSWGASYEQY
CDR3 length: 11
V gene: TRBV5-6

CDR3 protein: ASSSNPAEQY
CDR3 length: 10
V gene: TRBV28

CDR3 protein: ASSQGSLGGRSEAF
CDR3 length: 14
V gene: TRBV4-1

CDR3 protein: ASSQPSGASNTEAF
CDR3 length: 14
V gene: TRBV4-1

CDR3 protein: ASSPAGLQETQY
CDR3 length: 12
V gene: TRBV5-6

CDR3 protein: ASSLGVTGITDTQY
CDR3 length: 14
V gene: TRBV27

CDR3 protein: ASGPHRTNGTDTQY
CDR3 length: 14
V gene: TRBV4-1

CDR3 protein: ASSLAELAGPIPTSTDTQY
CDR3 length: 19
V gene: TRBV7-6

CDR3 protein: AISEGWAEVQETQY
CDR3 length: 14
V gene: TRBV10-3

CDR3 protein: ASLGQEPYNEQF
CDR3 length: 12
V gene: TRBV27

CDR3 protein: ASSLSGNNVLT
CDR3 length: 11
V gene: TRBV5-4

CDR3 protein: ASSFKSGLAGGPHEQY
CDR3 length: 16
V gene: TRBV7-2

CDR3 protein: ASSASRGPSTDTQY
CDR3 length: 14
V gene: TRBV9

CDR3 protein: ASSLWTAGDTQY
CDR3 length: 12
V gene: TRBV7-2

CDR3 protein: ASSLVSQQGWNTGELF
CDR3 length: 16
V gene: TRBV11-2

CDR3 protein: ASSPPGTGVYGYT
CDR3 length: 13
V gene: TRBV25-1

CDR3 protein: ASSLIPLEAF
CDR3 length: 10
V gene: TRBV11-2

CDR3 protein: ASSLQDRTNYGYT
CDR3 length: 13
V gene: TRBV4-1

CDR3 protein: AISEMGGPGSPLH
CDR3 length: 13
V gene: TRBV10-3

CDR3 protein: ASSLDRGDGYT
CDR3 length: 11
V gene: TRBV5-1

CDR3 protein: ASSPDHVKAYEQY
CDR3 length: 13
V gene: TRBV7-8

CDR3 protein: ASSPPSETQY
CDR3 length: 10
V gene: TRBV4-1

CDR3 protein: ASSESGGSYEQY
CDR3 length: 12
V gene: TRBV25-1

CDR3 protein: ASSESGGRNEQF
CDR3 length: 12
V gene: TRBV2

CDR3 protein: ASKGLDVGETQY
CDR3 length: 12
V gene: TRBV27

CDR3 protein: ASSPRTGEVGYA
CDR3 length: 12
V gene: TRBV5-4

CDR3 protein: ASSPGTTATNEKLF
CDR3 length: 14
V gene: TRBV7-9

CDR3 protein: ASRGTGLNGYT
CDR3 length: 11
V gene: TRBV6-1

CDR3 protein: AWSVLEAIADTQY
CDR3 length: 13
V gene: TRBV30